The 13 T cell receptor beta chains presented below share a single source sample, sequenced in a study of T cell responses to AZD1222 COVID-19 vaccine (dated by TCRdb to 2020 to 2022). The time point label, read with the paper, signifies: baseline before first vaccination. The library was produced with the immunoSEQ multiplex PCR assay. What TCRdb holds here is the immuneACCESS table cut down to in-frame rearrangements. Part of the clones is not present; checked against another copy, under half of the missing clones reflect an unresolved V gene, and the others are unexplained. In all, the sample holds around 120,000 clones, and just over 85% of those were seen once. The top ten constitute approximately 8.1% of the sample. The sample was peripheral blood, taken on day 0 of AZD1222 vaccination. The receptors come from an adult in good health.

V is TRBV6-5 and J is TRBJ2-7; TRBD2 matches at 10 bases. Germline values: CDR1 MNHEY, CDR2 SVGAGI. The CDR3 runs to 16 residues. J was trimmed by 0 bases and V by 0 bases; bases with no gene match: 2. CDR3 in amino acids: CASSYSGLAASYEQYF. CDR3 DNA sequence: TGTGCCAGCAGTTACTCCGGACTAGCGGCCTCCTACGAGCAGTACTTC.

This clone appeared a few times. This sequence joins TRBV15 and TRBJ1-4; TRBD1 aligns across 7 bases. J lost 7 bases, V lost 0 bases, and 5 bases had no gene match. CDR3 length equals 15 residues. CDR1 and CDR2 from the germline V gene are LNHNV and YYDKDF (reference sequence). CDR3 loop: CATSRERQGGEKLFF. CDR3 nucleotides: TGTGCCACCAGCAGAGAACGGCAGGGGGGTGAAAAACTGTTTTTT.

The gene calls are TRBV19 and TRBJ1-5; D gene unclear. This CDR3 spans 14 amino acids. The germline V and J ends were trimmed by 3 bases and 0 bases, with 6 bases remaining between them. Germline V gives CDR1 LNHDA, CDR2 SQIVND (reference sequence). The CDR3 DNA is TGTGCCAGTAGTATCCTCGATAGCAATCAGCCCCAGCATTTT. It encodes CASSILDSNQPQHF.

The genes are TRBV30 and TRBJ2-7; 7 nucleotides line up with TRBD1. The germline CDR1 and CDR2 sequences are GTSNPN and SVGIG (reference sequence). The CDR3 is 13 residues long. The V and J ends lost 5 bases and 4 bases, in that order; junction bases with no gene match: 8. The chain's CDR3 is CAWERDRRYEQYF. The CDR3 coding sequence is TGTGCCTGGGAACGGGACAGACGATACGAGCAGTACTTC.

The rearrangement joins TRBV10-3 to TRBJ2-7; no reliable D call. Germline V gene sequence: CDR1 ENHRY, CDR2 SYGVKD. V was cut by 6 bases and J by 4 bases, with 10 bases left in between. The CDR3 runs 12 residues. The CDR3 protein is CAIRSTEYEQYF. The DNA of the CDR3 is TGTGCCATCAGAAGTACAGAGTACGAGCAGTACTTC.

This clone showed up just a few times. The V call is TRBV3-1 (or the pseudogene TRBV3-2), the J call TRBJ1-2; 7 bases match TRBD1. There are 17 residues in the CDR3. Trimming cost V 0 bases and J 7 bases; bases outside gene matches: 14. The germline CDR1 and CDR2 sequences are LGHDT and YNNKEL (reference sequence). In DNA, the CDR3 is TGTGCCAGCAGCCAAGATACCGGGACAGAGCGTGGACGTGGCTACACCTTC. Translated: CASSQDTGTERGRGYTF.

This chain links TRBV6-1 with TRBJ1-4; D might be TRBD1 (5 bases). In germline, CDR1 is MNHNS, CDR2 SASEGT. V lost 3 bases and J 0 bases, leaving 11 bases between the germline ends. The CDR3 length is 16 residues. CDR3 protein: CASSDRGGATNEKLFF. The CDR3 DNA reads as TGTGCCAGCAGTGACCGGGGCGGTGCAACTAATGAAAAACTGTTTTTT.

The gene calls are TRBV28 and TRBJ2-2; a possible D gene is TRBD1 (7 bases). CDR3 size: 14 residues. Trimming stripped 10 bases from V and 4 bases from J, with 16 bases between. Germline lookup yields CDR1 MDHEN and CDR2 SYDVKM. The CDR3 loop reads CATRRRGPTGELFF. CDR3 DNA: TGTGCCACCCGGCGGAGGGGGCCCACCGGGGAGCTGTTTTTT.

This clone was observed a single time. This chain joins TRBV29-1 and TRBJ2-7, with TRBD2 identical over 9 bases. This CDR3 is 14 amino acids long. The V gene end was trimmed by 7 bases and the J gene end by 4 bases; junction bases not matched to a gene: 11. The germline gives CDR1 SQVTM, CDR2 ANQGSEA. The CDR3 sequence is CSAQARREGYEQYF. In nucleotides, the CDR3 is TGCAGCGCCCAAGCCAGGCGGGAGGGTTACGAGCAGTACTTC.

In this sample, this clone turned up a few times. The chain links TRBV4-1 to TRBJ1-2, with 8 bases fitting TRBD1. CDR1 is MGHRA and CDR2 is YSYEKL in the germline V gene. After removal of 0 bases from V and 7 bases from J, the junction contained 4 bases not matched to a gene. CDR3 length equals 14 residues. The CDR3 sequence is CASSQDRGRVGYTF. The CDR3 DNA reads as TGCGCCAGCAGCCAAGACAGGGGGCGGGTTGGCTACACCTTC.

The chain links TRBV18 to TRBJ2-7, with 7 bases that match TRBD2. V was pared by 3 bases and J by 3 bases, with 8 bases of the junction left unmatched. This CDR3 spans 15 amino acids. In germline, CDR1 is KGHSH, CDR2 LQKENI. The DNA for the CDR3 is TGTGCCAGCTCACCTGGGGAGGGACGCTTCTACGAGCAGTACTTC. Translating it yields CASSPGEGRFYEQYF.

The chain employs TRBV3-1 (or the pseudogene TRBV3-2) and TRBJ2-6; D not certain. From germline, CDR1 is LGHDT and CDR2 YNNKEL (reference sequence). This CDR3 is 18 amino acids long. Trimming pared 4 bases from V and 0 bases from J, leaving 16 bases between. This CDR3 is CASSRFDAFSSGANVLTF. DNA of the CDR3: TGTGCCAGCAGCCGCTTCGACGCATTTAGCTCTGGGGCCAACGTCCTGACTTTC.

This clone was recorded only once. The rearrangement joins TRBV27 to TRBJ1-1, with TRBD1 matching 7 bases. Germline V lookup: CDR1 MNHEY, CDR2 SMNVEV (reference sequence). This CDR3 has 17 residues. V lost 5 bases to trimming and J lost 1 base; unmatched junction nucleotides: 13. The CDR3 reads CASSPRKTDRWNTEAFF. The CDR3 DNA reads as TGTGCCAGCAGTCCTCGAAAAACGGACAGGTGGAACACTGAAGCTTTCTTT.